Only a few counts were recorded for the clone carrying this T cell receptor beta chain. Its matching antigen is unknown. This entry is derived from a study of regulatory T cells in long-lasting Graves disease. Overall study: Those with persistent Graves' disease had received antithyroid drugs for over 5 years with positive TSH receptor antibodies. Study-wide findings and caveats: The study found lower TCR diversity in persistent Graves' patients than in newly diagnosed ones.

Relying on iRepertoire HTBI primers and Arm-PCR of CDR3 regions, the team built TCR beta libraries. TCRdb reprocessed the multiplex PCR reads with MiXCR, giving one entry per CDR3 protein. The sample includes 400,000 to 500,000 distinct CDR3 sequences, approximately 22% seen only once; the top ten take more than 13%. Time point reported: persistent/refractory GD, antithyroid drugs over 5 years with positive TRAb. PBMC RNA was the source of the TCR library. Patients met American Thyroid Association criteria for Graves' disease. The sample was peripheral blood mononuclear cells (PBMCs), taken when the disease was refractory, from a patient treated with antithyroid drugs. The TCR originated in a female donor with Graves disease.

The chain's CDR3 is CSATGREDEQYF. The CDR3 bases are TGCAGCGCTACAGGGAGAGAGGACGAGCAGTACTTC. V usage is TRBV29-1 and J usage is TRBJ2-7, with D perhaps matching TRBD1 (6 bases). The CDR3 sequence is 12 residues long. The V end was cut by 7 bases, the J end by 5 bases, with 15 bases between. The germline gives CDR1 SQVTM, CDR2 ANQGSEA.